This T cell receptor (beta chain) comes out of a study of Ad26.COV2.S vaccination and SARS-CoV-2 variants. Study results and limitations: Researchers cautioned that TCR breadth and depth analyses may have underestimated total T cell responses.

Treatment: some 20 received Ad26.COV2.S at low or high dose, single or two shots; 5 received placebo; per-sample allocation not given. Sampling was performed 63 days after the first vaccine or placebo injection. Participants' vaccine, an Ad26 vector, delivered Wuhan-strain SARS-CoV-2 spike. On this clone: Antigen: not known.

Data came from immunoSEQ multiplex PCR; TCRdb stores just in-frame clones and leaves some out. The sample has about 380,000 clones; roughly four fifths are singletons. This clonotype was sampled from a person aged 18-60 years who received the Ad26.COV2.S COVID-19 vaccine or a placebo. This material consisted of peripheral blood, taken in a trial of Ad26.COV2.S vaccine versus placebo.

The CDR3 DNA sequence: TGTGCCAGCAGCGTCGGGACAGGGGTGTGGGAGCAGTACTTC. Its protein is CASSVGTGVWEQYF. V gene TRBV9 combines with J gene TRBJ2-7, with 10 bases lining up with TRBD1. V lost 2 bases to trimming and J lost 7 bases; unmatched junction nucleotides: 6. Germline V gene sequence: CDR1 SGDLS, CDR2 YYNGEE. There are 14 residues in the CDR3. Filled out from reference TRBV9 and TRBJ2-7, the complete variable domain reads DSGVTQTPKHLITATGQRVTLRCSPRSGDLSVYWYQQSLDQGLQFLIQYYNGEERAKGNILERFSAQQFPDLHSELNLSSLELGDSALYFCASSVGTGVWEQYFGPGTRLTVT.